These 32 T cell receptor beta chains were all obtained from the same sample, sequenced in a study of cytomegalovirus exposure and HLA in healthy donors. The study ran its PCR with 60 Vbeta and 13 Jbeta primers. TCRdb's table, derived via immunoSEQ multiplex PCR, lists solely in-frame clones and lacks some. The sample lists 160,000 or so clones, roughly 85% occurring once. Sample: PBMCs. Receptors were obtained from a woman aged 25 to 39 in good health and CMV-seronegative.

The gene calls are TRBV29-1 and TRBJ1-2; D gene ambiguous. V shed 5 bases and J shed 0 bases, with 10 bases lying between them. The length of the CDR3 is 13 residues. Germline CDR1 reads SQVTM; CDR2 reads ANQGSEA. The CDR3 region is CSVMKDTNYGYTF. The CDR3, as DNA: TGCAGCGTTATGAAAGACACTAACTATGGCTACACCTTC.

The chain couples TRBV28 to TRBJ1-1, with unresolved D. Trimming took off 1 base at V and 6 bases at J, with 12 bases between the two ends. The CDR3 covers 14 residues. Germline lookup yields CDR1 MDHEN and CDR2 SYDVKM. The CDR3 here is CASSLSAGRAEAFF. CDR3 sequence (DNA): TGTGCCAGCAGTTTATCAGCCGGTCGGGCTGAAGCTTTCTTT.

The gene calls are TRBV5-1 and TRBJ1-3; 7 positions match TRBD1. The CDR3 is made up of 16 amino acids. With 4 bases clipped from V and 0 bases from J, the junction kept 7 bases outside the gene matches. Germline CDR1 and CDR2: SGHRS and YFSETQ. This CDR3 reads CASSLTGSGSGNTIYF. The CDR3 DNA reads TGCGCCAGCAGCCTGACAGGGAGCGGCTCTGGAAACACCATATATTTT. The full variable domain, rest sourced from reference TRBV5-1 and TRBJ1-3, is KAGVTQTPRYLIKTRGQQVTLSCSPISGHRSVSWYQQTPGQGLQFLFEYFSETQRNKGNFPGRFSGRQFSNSRSEMNVSTLELGDSALYLCASSLTGSGSGNTIYFGEGSWLTVV.

This clone was observed a few times. This sequence joins TRBV2 and TRBJ2-1; 8 bases are shared with TRBD2. Germline V gene lookup returns CDR1 SNHLY and CDR2 FYNNEI. The J segment lost 7 bases and the V segment lost 2 bases, leaving 7 bases of the junction unmatched. The CDR3 spans 15 residues. The CDR3 sequence: CASSELTGGPNEQFF. In nucleotides, the CDR3 is TGTGCCAGCAGTGAACTAACGGGGGGGCCGAATGAGCAGTTCTTC. Full variable domain (remainder filled in from reference TRBV2 and TRBJ2-1): EPEVTQTPSHQVTQMGQEVILRCVPISNHLYFYWYRQILGQKVEFLVSFYNNEISEKSEIFDDQFSVERPDGSNFTLKIRSTKLEDSAMYFCASSELTGGPNEQFFGPGTRLTVL.

The chain combines TRBV28 with TRBJ2-7, with 7 bases identical to TRBD2. In germline, CDR1 is MDHEN, CDR2 SYDVKM. This CDR3 comprises 13 residues. Germline trimming cut 11 bases from V and 0 bases from J; bases unmatched to any gene: 7. The CDR3 DNA reads TGTGCCTCCCGGGAGGACGGCTCCTACGAGCAGTACTTC. As protein: CASREDGSYEQYF.

The chain uses TRBV9 and TRBJ1-1, with D maybe TRBD1 (6 bases). Looked up from germline, CDR1 is SGDLS and CDR2 is YYNGEE. There are 18 residues in the CDR3. Trimming pared 2 bases from V and 0 bases from J, leaving 20 bases between. CDR3 in amino acids: CASSVTIGTGTMNTEAFF. The CDR3 DNA reads as TGTGCCAGCAGCGTCACCATAGGAACCGGGACAATGAACACTGAAGCTTTCTTT.

CDR3 loop: CASRSTGTGTYGYTF. CDR3 in DNA: TGTGCCAGCAGGTCTACCGGGACAGGGACCTATGGCTACACCTTC. This chain connects TRBV6-5 to TRBJ1-2; 9 nucleotides align to TRBD1. Germline V lookup: CDR1 MNHEY, CDR2 SVGAGI. The V and J ends lost 6 bases and 4 bases, in that order; junction bases with no gene match: 9. This CDR3 comprises 15 residues.

J is TRBJ1-3 and V is TRBV19; a possible D gene is TRBD1 (5 bases). The CDR3 is made up of 14 amino acids. Germline CDR1 and CDR2: LNHDA and SQIVND (reference sequence). V was cut by 10 bases and J by 0 bases, with 13 bases left in between. CDR3 residues: CATQGAFSGNTIYF. The CDR3 bases are TGTGCCACCCAAGGGGCCTTCTCTGGAAACACCATATATTTT.

The rearrangement links TRBV10-3 to TRBJ2-7, with 8 bases that match TRBD2. Germline V gene sequence: CDR1 ENHRY, CDR2 SYGVKD. This CDR3 is built from 16 residues. The V segment lost 7 bases and the J segment 3 bases; nucleotides outside the gene matches: 14. The CDR3 DNA is TGTGCCATCAAACCCGAACTAGCGGAGGGATTCTACGAGCAGTACTTC. It translates to CAIKPELAEGFYEQYF.

The chain uses TRBV4-2 and TRBJ2-5; D possibly corresponds to TRBD1 (5 bases). Germline V CDR1 and CDR2: LGHNA, YNFKEQ. With 1 base removed from V and 1 base from J, the gap between germline ends came to 10 bases. CDR3 length: 15 amino acids. DNA of the CDR3: TGTGCCAGCAGCCAAGGTCAGGGAATCCAAGAGACCCAGTACTTC. Its protein is CASSQGQGIQETQYF.

V gene TRBV7-8 combines with J gene TRBJ2-2; possible D gene TRBD2, 6 bases. CDR1 and CDR2 (germline): SGHVS, FQNEAQ. The CDR3 has 18 residues. Trimming cost V 4 bases and J 4 bases, with 22 bases left between them. For the CDR3, the DNA is TGTGCCAGCAGCTCCCGCAGCTCAGCAGGGAGGTCCACCGGGGAGCTGTTTTTT. Its translation: CASSSRSSAGRSTGELFF.

This clone was recorded once. The V and J genes are TRBV11-3 and TRBJ1-1; D uncertain. CDR3 size: 14 residues. Germline CDR1 and CDR2: SGHNT and YENEEA. Trimming took 11 bases from V and 7 from J, leaving 23 bases between them. The CDR3 DNA is TGTGCCCTCCACGGCGCCCCGGGGAATTATGAAGCTTTCTTT. Translating gives CALHGAPGNYEAFF.

J is TRBJ2-3 and V is TRBV27; possibly TRBD1 for D (6 bases). Germline CDR1 is MNHEY and CDR2 is SMNVEV (reference sequence). V lost 5 bases and J lost 0, with 15 bases in between. The CDR3 length is 16 residues. CDR3 DNA sequence: TGTGCCAGCAGTCTCGGACAGTCCCCTAGCACAGATACGCAGTATTTT. Its translation: CASSLGQSPSTDTQYF.

The chain couples TRBV6-1 to TRBJ2-3; possibly TRBD1 for D (5 bases). The CDR3 sequence is 13 residues long. Germline V CDR1 and CDR2: MNHNS, SASEGT. Trimming removed 2 bases from V and 6 bases from J, with 9 bases in between. The CDR3 region has the DNA TGTGCCAGCAGTGAACAAAGGGGTGATACGCAGTATTTT. Residues: CASSEQRGDTQYF.

The rearrangement links TRBV4-1 to TRBJ1-1; maybe TRBD1 (5 bases). Trimming cost V 8 bases and J 4 bases, with 17 bases left between them. The CDR3 sequence is 14 residues long. Germline-derived CDR1 and CDR2 are MGHRA and YSYEKL. The CDR3 spells CASESKGQGTEAFF. The DNA of the CDR3 is TGCGCCAGCGAATCGAAGGGGCAGGGCACTGAAGCTTTCTTT.

This clone was detected a few times. This rearrangement joins TRBV7-2 to TRBJ2-3; 7 bases agree with TRBD2. Germline CDR1 reads SGHTA; CDR2 reads FQGNSA. The CDR3 is 13 amino acids. After removal of 5 bases from V and 4 bases from J, the junction contained 3 bases not matched to a gene. The DNA of the CDR3 is TGTGCCAGCAGCCGCGGGAGATCAGATACGCAGTATTTT. Translation: CASSRGRSDTQYF.

The rearrangement links TRBV5-1 to TRBJ2-5, with 11 bases matching TRBD2. The trim removed 2 bases at V and 5 bases at J, leaving 11 bases unmatched. The CDR3 extends over 17 amino acids. Germline V CDR1 and CDR2: SGHRS, YFSETQ. The CDR3: CASSLPHTSGRGETQYF. CDR3 DNA sequence: TGCGCCAGCAGCTTACCCCATACTAGCGGGAGAGGGGAGACCCAGTACTTC.

With respect to this clone: Germline and junction disagree at one end, which may indicate a read error. The chain joins TRBV10-3 to TRBJ1-3; no firm D call. This CDR3 has 12 residues. Germline V CDR1 and CDR2: ENHRY, SYGVKD. CDR3 sequence reads: CAIGLGGNTIYF. The CDR3 coding sequence is TGTGCCATCGGGCTGGGAGGAAACACTATATATTTT.

The genes are TRBV7-9 and TRBJ2-7, with 15 bases aligning to TRBD2. Trimming removed 3 bases from V and 7 bases from J; junction bases left unmatched: 10. CDR3 length equals 17 residues. Germline CDR1 reads SEHNR; CDR2 reads FQNEAQ (reference sequence). CDR3 in amino acids: CASSFNGLAGGLMEQYF. The CDR3 DNA reads TGTGCCAGCAGCTTTAACGGACTAGCGGGAGGGCTGATGGAGCAGTACTTC.

This chain joins TRBV7-8 and TRBJ1-5; D is undetermined. Germline V CDR1 and CDR2: SGHVS, FQNEAQ. The CDR3 spans 14 residues. V was cut by 3 bases and J by 6 bases, with 12 bases left in between. This chain's CDR3 is CASSFSRVSQPQHF. CDR3 nucleotides: TGTGCCAGCAGCTTTTCCCGGGTTTCTCAGCCCCAGCATTTT.

The rearrangement joins TRBV5-1 to TRBJ2-7; no firm D call. This CDR3 is built from 12 residues. V was cut by 4 bases and J by 4 bases, with 9 bases left in between. Germline assignment: CDR1 SGHRS and CDR2 YFSETQ. CDR3 amino acids: CASSQTEYEQYF. Written as DNA, the CDR3 is TGCGCCAGCAGCCAGACGGAGTACGAGCAGTACTTC.

This chain uses TRBV29-1 with TRBJ2-1; TRBD2 matches 11 bases. V lost 3 bases and J lost 5; bases outside the gene matches: 3. The CDR3 runs to 14 residues. Germline values: CDR1 SQVTM, CDR2 ANQGSEA. CDR3: CSVDLAGGNNEQFF. CDR3 bases: TGCAGCGTTGACTTAGCGGGAGGGAACAATGAGCAGTTCTTC.

For the CDR3, the DNA is TGTGCCAGCAGCCAAGATCTGGGGGGACAGGGGTATTCTTCACCCCTCCACTTT. Translated, it gives CASSQDLGGQGYSSPLHF. The chain joins TRBV4-2 to TRBJ1-6, with 10 positions matching TRBD1. The CDR3 totals 18 residues. V lost 0 bases, J lost 9 bases, and 11 bases stayed unmatched. Germline CDR1 is LGHNA and CDR2 is YNFKEQ.

This clone turned up a few times. The chain is built from TRBV5-1 and TRBJ1-3, with 7 bases lining up with TRBD1. Germline CDR1 and CDR2: SGHRS and YFSETQ. This CDR3 contains 16 residues. After removal of 0 bases from V and 4 bases from J, the junction contained 7 bases not matched to a gene. The CDR3 region is CASSLGHLGQGNTIYF. The CDR3 DNA is TGCGCCAGCAGCTTGGGTCATCTGGGACAGGGAAACACCATATATTTT.

The chain has TRBV11-2 and TRBJ1-5; unclear D gene. Trimming removed 2 bases from V and 2 bases from J, with 7 bases in between. This CDR3 is built from 14 residues. Germline CDR1 SGHAT, CDR2 FQNNGV. The CDR3 spells CASSLLSGNQPQHF. The CDR3, as DNA: TGTGCCAGCAGCTTATTGTCAGGCAATCAGCCCCAGCATTTT.

This clone has just a few counts. This chain uses TRBV5-8 with TRBJ2-7; D is unresolved. The CDR3 has 13 residues. Trimming stripped 4 bases from V and 3 bases from J, with 11 bases between. Looked up from germline, CDR1 is SGHTS and CDR2 is YDEGEE. The CDR3 protein is CASSLWNSYEQYF. CDR3 sequence (DNA): TGTGCCAGCAGCCTCTGGAACAGCTACGAGCAGTACTTC.

This clone was counted between two and nine times. This chain links TRBV6-1 with TRBJ1-4, with unresolved D. The CDR3 length is 15 residues. CDR1 is MNHNS and CDR2 is SASEGT in the germline V gene. The V end was cut by 1 base, the J end by 3 bases, with 9 bases between. The CDR3 region has the DNA TGTGCCAGCAGTGAAGTGTGGCACCCTAATGAAAAACTGTTTTTT. Translating it yields CASSEVWHPNEKLFF.

V usage is TRBV6-5 and J usage is TRBJ1-1; 7 bases map to TRBD1. V lost 2 bases to trimming and J lost 4 bases; unmatched junction nucleotides: 1. The CDR3 covers 13 residues. From germline, CDR1 is MNHEY and CDR2 SVGAGI. The CDR3 here is CASSYGQATEAFF. CDR3 nucleotide sequence: TGTGCCAGCAGTTACGGACAGGCCACTGAAGCTTTCTTT.

The V call is TRBV7-9, the J call TRBJ1-2; D is undetermined. V lost 5 bases, J lost 8 bases, and 12 bases lay in between. The CDR3 sequence is 12 residues long. Germline CDR1 reads SEHNR; CDR2 reads FQNEAQ (reference sequence). The CDR3 sequence is CASSVSSWGYTF. CDR3 nucleotides: TGTGCCAGCAGCGTCTCTAGCTGGGGCTACACCTTC.

The rearrangement uses TRBV19 and TRBJ1-1; D not resolved. Germline CDR1 reads LNHDA; CDR2 reads SQIVND (reference sequence). The ends were cut back, 5 bases at V and 5 bases at J, with 12 bases in the middle. The CDR3 is made up of 13 amino acids. Here the CDR3 reads CASSVFRGTEAFF. The CDR3 coding sequence is TGTGCCAGTAGTGTTTTCAGAGGTACTGAAGCTTTCTTT.

V and J are TRBV7-9 and TRBJ2-7; 9 nucleotides agree with TRBD1. Trimming cost V 5 bases and J 3 bases; bases outside gene matches: 17. The CDR3 spans 18 residues. The germline V gene encodes CDR1 SEHNR and CDR2 FQNEAQ (reference sequence). The CDR3 sequence: CASSRRDREDSGGYEQYF. CDR3 nucleotide sequence: TGTGCCAGCAGCCGCCGGGACAGGGAGGACAGTGGAGGCTACGAGCAGTACTTC.

This clone came up once. The rearrangement joins TRBV14 to TRBJ2-7; D possibly corresponds to TRBD2 (5 bases). Trimming removed 1 base from V and 5 bases from J, with 15 bases in between. The V gene's germline CDR1 is SGHDN and CDR2 FVKESK. The CDR3 extends over 15 amino acids. The CDR3 sequence is CASSQASGIINEQYF. The DNA of the CDR3 is TGTGCCAGCAGCCAAGCCTCCGGGATAATCAACGAGCAGTACTTC.